A single sample is the source of the 21 T cell receptor beta chains below, sequenced in a study of OX40 agonist ivuxolimab in advanced cancers. Measured with immunoSEQ multiplex PCR; TCRdb has only the in-frame clones, and not every one. The data show about 95,000 clones, roughly 89% seen once. The specimen was CD4+ or CD8+ T cells sorted from blood, collected in a trial of the OX40 agonist ivuxolimab. Receptors originate from an adult with an advanced solid tumor such as melanoma, head and neck, liver or kidney cancer.

This rearrangement joins TRBV7-9 to TRBJ1-2, with a weak D call TRBD1 (6 bases). From germline, CDR1 is SEHNR and CDR2 FQNEAQ (reference sequence). V lost 0 bases to trimming and J lost 5 bases, with 25 bases between them. This CDR3 is built from 19 residues. The CDR3 bases are TGTGCCAGCAGCTTAGCCCTTTATACAGGGTCCCGACACCAATATGGCTACACCTTC. It specifies CASSLALYTGSRHQYGYTF.

V gene TRBV7-2 combines with J gene TRBJ1-3, with D tentatively TRBD1 (5 bases). This CDR3 comprises 14 residues. V was trimmed by 5 bases and J by 4 bases, leaving 12 bases between them. Germline CDR1 reads SGHTA; CDR2 reads FQGNSA. The CDR3, as DNA: TGTGCCAGCAGCCGAGGGGCTGAGGGAAACACCATATATTTT. Protein: CASSRGAEGNTIYF.

The rearrangement uses TRBV7-2 and TRBJ2-7, with D possibly TRBD2 on 6 matching bases. The CDR3 extends over 15 amino acids. V dropped 2 bases and J dropped 1 base, with 12 bases sitting between them. Germline V gene data show CDR1 as SGHTA and CDR2 as FQGNSA. CDR3 in amino acids: CASSLLAGTSYEQYF. As DNA, the CDR3 is TGTGCCAGCAGCTTACTGGCGGGAACATCCTACGAGCAGTACTTC.

This chain's CDR3 is CAIQAVAGEQYF. In DNA, the CDR3 is TGTGCCATCCAAGCCGTGGCGGGGGAGCAGTACTTC. This sequence joins TRBV10-3 and TRBJ2-7; D is perhaps TRBD2 (6 bases). V lost 8 bases to trimming and J lost 7 bases, with 15 bases between them. CDR3 size: 12 residues. CDR1 and CDR2 (germline): ENHRY, SYGVKD.

V is TRBV10-2 and J is TRBJ2-4; the D call may be TRBD1 or TRBD2 (5 bases each). With 4 bases removed from V and 0 bases from J, the gap between germline ends came to 10 bases. The CDR3 spans 15 residues. Germline assignment: CDR1 WSHSY and CDR2 SAAADI. The CDR3 region is CASSAGRVAKNIQYF. The DNA of the CDR3 is TGCGCCAGCAGTGCGGGACGGGTAGCCAAAAACATTCAGTACTTC.

V is TRBV2 and J is TRBJ1-2; D call uncertain. V was shortened by 5 bases and J by 8 bases, with 12 bases between the two germline ends. CDR1 is SNHLY, CDR2 FYNNEI, per germline. CDR3 length: 12 amino acids. The CDR3 sequence is CASSSDLPGYTF. CDR3 coding DNA: TGTGCCAGCAGTTCGGATCTTCCAGGCTACACCTTC.

The V and J genes are TRBV6-6 and TRBJ1-5, with a tentative D call TRBD1 (6 bases). The CDR3 spans 16 residues. In germline, CDR1 is MNHNY, CDR2 SVGAGI (reference sequence). The ends were cut back, 0 bases at V and 1 base at J, with 10 bases in the middle. The CDR3 region has the DNA TGTGCCAGCAGTTACTCTGGGGGGGCGAGCAATCAGCCCCAGCATTTT. Amino acids: CASSYSGGASNQPQHF.

This clone was found once. The chain has TRBV28 and TRBJ2-7, with no clear D. V gave up 4 bases and J gave up 0 bases, with 4 bases separating them. CDR1 and CDR2 (germline): MDHEN, SYDVKM. The CDR3 sequence is 12 residues long. CDR3 amino acids: CASSWFSYEQYF. The CDR3 coding sequence is TGTGCCAGCAGTTGGTTCTCCTACGAGCAGTACTTC.

The rearrangement links TRBV30 to TRBJ1-3; no reliable D call. CDR1 is GTSNPN and CDR2 is SVGIG in the germline V gene (reference sequence). V lost 0 bases and J lost 3, with 12 bases in between. The CDR3 sequence is 15 residues long. For the CDR3, the DNA is TGTGCCTGGAGTGTAGATTTTGGCTTTGGAAACACCATATATTTT. Protein product: CAWSVDFGFGNTIYF.

The chain combines TRBV6-1 with TRBJ1-5, with 9 bases matching TRBD1. The V and J ends lost 0 bases and 5 bases, in that order; junction bases with no gene match: 2. This CDR3 comprises 15 residues. CDR1 is MNHNS and CDR2 is SASEGT in the germline V gene. The CDR3 DNA reads TGTGCCAGCAGTGAAGCGCGGACAGGGGATCAGCCCCAGCATTTT. It is translated as CASSEARTGDQPQHF.

This sequence joins TRBV15 and TRBJ2-7; D uncertain. Trimming took 0 bases from V and 2 from J, leaving 8 bases between them. The length of the CDR3 is 14 residues. CDR1 and CDR2 from the germline V gene are LNHNV and YYDKDF (reference sequence). CDR3: CATSRDLATYEQYF. Written as DNA, the CDR3 is TGTGCCACCAGCAGAGATCTGGCCACCTACGAGCAGTACTTC.

This clone came up a few times. V usage is TRBV5-1 and J usage is TRBJ1-1; D remains unclear. V gave up 0 bases and J gave up 3 bases, with 9 bases separating them. Germline V gene data show CDR1 as SGHRS and CDR2 as YFSETQ. CDR3 size: 14 residues. CDR3: CASSLVMADTEAFF. For the CDR3, the DNA is TGCGCCAGCAGCTTGGTAATGGCAGACACTGAAGCTTTCTTT. Combining the CDR3 with reference TRBV5-1 and TRBJ1-1 gives the whole variable domain KAGVTQTPRYLIKTRGQQVTLSCSPISGHRSVSWYQQTPGQGLQFLFEYFSETQRNKGNFPGRFSGRQFSNSRSEMNVSTLELGDSALYLCASSLVMADTEAFFGQGTRLTVV.

This clone was recorded once. The chain links TRBV6-5 to TRBJ1-1; D is unclear. V was shortened by 8 bases and J by 4 bases, with 14 bases between the two germline ends. The CDR3 has 13 residues. Per germline, CDR1 MNHEY and CDR2 SVGAGI. The CDR3 reads CASLVRAGTEAFF. CDR3 in DNA: TGTGCCAGCCTTGTGCGGGCCGGCACTGAAGCTTTCTTT.

The chain is built from TRBV19 and TRBJ1-3; TRBD1 is a possible D gene (5 bases). V lost 5 bases, J lost 0 bases, and 11 bases lay in between. Germline CDR1 LNHDA, CDR2 SQIVND (reference sequence). CDR3 length: 15 residues. CDR3 residues: CASSAQASSGNTIYF. CDR3 coding DNA: TGTGCCAGTAGTGCACAGGCGAGCTCTGGAAACACCATATATTTT.

The V and J genes are TRBV28 and TRBJ2-7; a possible D gene is TRBD2 (5 bases). The V gene lost 2 bases and the J gene lost 4 bases, with 15 bases spanning the gap. The germline V gene has CDR1 MDHEN and CDR2 SYDVKM. The CDR3 extends over 15 amino acids. The CDR3 here is CASSLRWRLRYEQYF. For the CDR3, the DNA is TGTGCCAGCAGTTTAAGGTGGAGACTAAGGTACGAGCAGTACTTC. The complete variable domain, with remaining parts taken from reference TRBV28 and TRBJ2-7, reads DVKVTQSSRYLVKRTGEKVFLECVQDMDHENMFWYRQDPGLGLRLIYFSYDVKMKEKGDIPEGYSVSREKKERFSLILESASTNQTSMYLCASSLRWRLRYEQYFGPGTRLTVT.

The chain links TRBV30 to TRBJ2-5; D possibly uses TRBD1 or TRBD2 (6 bases each). Trimming removed 4 bases from V and 8 bases from J, with 20 bases in between. The CDR3 totals 14 residues. Germline V gene lookup returns CDR1 GTSNPN and CDR2 SVGIG (reference sequence). The CDR3 DNA reads as TGTGCCTGGACCGAGGGGGGCAGTCCGGGCACCCAGTACTTC. Its translation is CAWTEGGSPGTQYF.

The V and J genes are TRBV9 and TRBJ1-4, with a tentative D call TRBD1 (5 bases). CDR1 is SGDLS, CDR2 YYNGEE, per germline. With 10 bases removed from V and 10 bases from J, the gap between germline ends came to 14 bases. This CDR3 contains 11 residues. For the CDR3, the DNA is TGTGCCGGTCAAATCGGGGGAAAACTGTTTTTT. This codes for CAGQIGGKLFF. The whole variable domain, remainder taken from reference TRBV9 and TRBJ1-4, is DSGVTQTPKHLITATGQRVTLRCSPRSGDLSVYWYQQSLDQGLQFLIQYYNGEERAKGNILERFSAQQFPDLHSELNLSSLELGDSALYFCAGQIGGKLFFGSGTQLSVL.

The V gene is TRBV6-5, the J gene TRBJ2-7; 8 bases map to TRBD1. The J segment lost 6 bases and the V segment lost 5 bases, leaving 12 bases of the junction unmatched. The length of the CDR3 is 15 residues. Germline-derived CDR1 and CDR2 are MNHEY and SVGAGI. The CDR3 reads CASSNHGQGSGEQYF. The CDR3 nucleotides read TGTGCCAGCAGTAACCACGGACAGGGATCTGGCGAGCAGTACTTC.

The chain joins TRBV14 to TRBJ2-7; D not resolved. The CDR3 length is 14 residues. Germline values: CDR1 SGHDN, CDR2 FVKESK. With 2 bases removed from V and 1 base from J, the gap between germline ends came to 9 bases. The CDR3 spells CASSQFHQSYEQYF. DNA of the CDR3: TGTGCCAGCAGCCAATTCCACCAATCCTACGAGCAGTACTTC.

The V call is TRBV6-1, the J call TRBJ1-1, with D unresolved. V shed 4 bases and J shed 8 bases, with 8 bases lying between them. CDR3 length: 11 residues. Germline V CDR1 and CDR2: MNHNS, SASEGT. The chain's CDR3 is CASSAGPEAFF. CDR3 DNA: TGTGCCAGCAGTGCTGGACCCGAAGCTTTCTTT.

This chain joins TRBV4-3 and TRBJ1-1; D perhaps matches TRBD1 (6 bases). The CDR3 is made up of 14 amino acids. V lost 0 bases and J lost 8, with 13 bases in between. Germline CDR1 is LGHNA and CDR2 is YSLEER. This CDR3 is CASSQDVQGREAFF. The CDR3, as DNA: TGCGCCAGCAGCCAAGATGTCCAGGGGAGGGAAGCTTTCTTT.